One sample yielded the 18 T cell receptor beta chains listed below, sequenced in a study of CD8+ T cells in alopecia areata. RNA, once extracted, was reverse transcribed into cDNA for use as the sequencing template. Sequenced by immunoSEQ multiplex PCR; TCRdb stores in-frame clones only, minus some. The table has over 95,000 clones, 41% seen once; the top ten hold approximately 1.5%. The sequenced material came from CD4+ T cells sorted from blood. These receptors all come from a human donor with alopecia areata.

This chain links TRBV2 with TRBJ2-2; D is ambiguous. CDR3 length equals 16 residues. The germline V and J ends were trimmed by 4 bases and 0 bases, with 12 bases remaining between them. Germline CDR1 is SNHLY and CDR2 is FYNNEI. The CDR3 reads CASSGNIATNTGELFF. The CDR3 DNA follows: TGTGCCAGCAGTGGTAATATAGCTACGAACACCGGGGAGCTGTTTTTT.

This chain connects TRBV30 to TRBJ2-2; D not certain. CDR3 length equals 14 residues. Looked up from germline, CDR1 is GTSNPN and CDR2 is SVGIG (reference sequence). Trimming took 1 base from V and 5 from J, leaving 11 bases between them. In nucleotides, the CDR3 is TGTGCCTGGAGTGCGATACCTGGGACCGGGGAGCTGTTTTTT. Its protein is CAWSAIPGTGELFF.

This chain joins TRBV25-1 and TRBJ2-2, with D unclear. This CDR3 contains 16 residues. The ends were cut back, 1 base at V and 4 bases at J, with 13 bases in the middle. Germline V lookup: CDR1 MGHDK, CDR2 SYGVNS. The CDR3 spells CASSEWGRGSTGELFF. The CDR3 DNA reads as TGTGCCAGCAGTGAATGGGGTAGAGGCAGCACCGGGGAGCTGTTTTTT.

This clone was counted a few times. The V and J genes are TRBV15 and TRBJ2-1, with D unclear. The CDR3 covers 13 residues. V was shortened by 3 bases and J by 5 bases, with 8 bases between the two germline ends. Germline CDR1 is LNHNV and CDR2 is YYDKDF (reference sequence). CDR3: CATSRRLDNEQFF. The DNA of the CDR3 is TGTGCCACCAGCAGGAGACTCGACAATGAGCAGTTCTTC. Looking up the rest from reference TRBV15 and TRBJ2-1 gives the full variable domain: DAMVIQNPRYQVTQFGKPVTLSCSQTLNHNVMYWYQQKSSQAPKLLFHYYDKDFNNEADTPDNFQSRRPNTSFCFLDIRSPGLGDTAMYLCATSRRLDNEQFFGPGTRLTVL.

This clone was picked up a small number of times. The chain combines TRBV4-1 with TRBJ2-1; D call uncertain. The CDR3 totals 16 residues. In germline, CDR1 is MGHRA, CDR2 YSYEKL. V shed 4 bases and J shed 0 bases, with 13 bases lying between them. DNA of the CDR3: TGCGCCAGCAGCCCGGGCCTAGTGGGCTCCTACAATGAGCAGTTCTTC. It specifies CASSPGLVGSYNEQFF.

This sequence joins TRBV6-5 and TRBJ1-1, with a tentative D call TRBD1 (5 bases). The CDR3 extends over 13 amino acids. Trimming removed 6 bases from V and 4 bases from J, with 12 bases in between. Germline V gene lookup returns CDR1 MNHEY and CDR2 SVGAGI. CDR3 in DNA: TGTGCCAGCAGCCCCAGGGTTATCACTGAAGCTTTCTTT. This gives the protein CASSPRVITEAFF.

This chain uses TRBV29-1 with TRBJ1-2; tentatively, D is TRBD1 (5 bases). V was pared by 1 base and J by 7 bases, with 16 bases between. CDR3 size: 14 residues. CDR1 is SQVTM, CDR2 ANQGSEA, per germline. The CDR3 DNA sequence: TGCAGCGTTGAAGGTCAGCGGGGGATAGGTGGCTACACCTTC. Its translation: CSVEGQRGIGGYTF.

CDR3 in DNA: TGTGCCAGCAGAACCCCGGGACAGGATATGGGTACTGAAGCTTTCTTT. Amino acid sequence: CASRTPGQDMGTEAFF. The J gene is TRBJ1-1, the V gene TRBV5-4, with 8 bases that match TRBD1. CDR1 and CDR2 from the germline V gene are SGHNT and YYREEE (reference sequence). The CDR3 has 16 residues. With V trimmed by 5 bases and J by 5 bases, 14 bases remained unmatched.

The V and J genes are TRBV4-3 and TRBJ2-1, with 8 nucleotides matching TRBD2. The CDR3 totals 16 residues. V dropped 0 bases and J dropped 4; count of bases not matched to a gene: 5. The germline V gene has CDR1 LGHNA and CDR2 YSLEER. The CDR3 loop reads CASSQEYGGAYNEQFF. Written as DNA, the CDR3 is TGCGCCAGCAGCCAAGAATACGGGGGGGCTTACAATGAGCAGTTCTTC.

This clone was detected only a few times. The CDR3 protein is CASSLGTPNTGELFF. The CDR3 region has the DNA TGTGCCAGCAGTTTAGGGACACCGAACACCGGGGAGCTGTTTTTT. The rearrangement joins TRBV28 to TRBJ2-2; possible D gene TRBD1, 6 bases. Germline CDR1 reads MDHEN; CDR2 reads SYDVKM. The CDR3 totals 15 residues. The ends were cut back, 2 bases at V and 0 bases at J, with 7 bases in the middle.

The sample holds a few counts of this clone. V usage is TRBV28 and J usage is TRBJ2-5; no firm D call. Germline lookup yields CDR1 MDHEN and CDR2 SYDVKM. Trimming shortened V by 5 bases and J by 5 bases, and 12 bases separated the two germline ends. This CDR3 comprises 13 residues. CDR3 sequence: CASSADLPETQYF. The CDR3 coding sequence is TGTGCCAGCAGTGCCGACTTGCCGGAGACCCAGTACTTC.

CDR3 sequence (DNA): TGCGCCAGCAGCGTAGGGACAGTGGATGAAAAACTGTTTTTT. This translates into CASSVGTVDEKLFF. The chain uses TRBV5-1 and TRBJ1-4; 7 bases line up with TRBD1. The CDR3 is 14 residues long. CDR1 and CDR2 (germline): SGHRS, YFSETQ. J was trimmed by 6 bases and V by 4 bases; bases with no gene match: 6.

The V gene is TRBV5-1, the J gene TRBJ2-7, with 7 bases aligning to TRBD1. Germline-derived CDR1 and CDR2 are SGHRS and YFSETQ. The J segment lost 7 bases and the V segment lost 3 bases, leaving 13 bases of the junction unmatched. The CDR3 contains 15 residues. CDR3 bases: TGCGCCAGCAGCTCCCGACAGGGTCAGACGGGGGAGCAGTACTTC. Its translation is CASSSRQGQTGEQYF.

This sequence joins TRBV29-1 and TRBJ1-5; D uncertain. The germline V gene encodes CDR1 SQVTM and CDR2 ANQGSEA. The germline V and J ends were trimmed by 0 bases and 7 bases, with 10 bases remaining between them. The CDR3 totals 13 residues. The CDR3 spells CSVEEAIGQPQHF. Written as DNA, the CDR3 is TGCAGCGTTGAAGAAGCGATCGGACAGCCCCAGCATTTT.

The chain uses TRBV30 and TRBJ2-4; D possibly corresponds to TRBD1 (5 bases). Germline V gene data show CDR1 as GTSNPN and CDR2 as SVGIG (reference sequence). This CDR3 region has 13 residues. V gave up 5 bases and J gave up 0 bases, with 8 bases separating them. Here the CDR3 reads CAWGRGAKNIQYF. CDR3 DNA: TGTGCCTGGGGAAGGGGAGCCAAAAACATTCAGTACTTC. Based on the CDR3 plus reference TRBV30 and TRBJ2-4, the full variable domain is SQTIHQWPATLVQPVGSPLSLECTVEGTSNPNLYWYRQAAGRGLQLLFYSVGIGQISSEVPQNLSASRPQDRQFILSSKKLLLSDSGFYLCAWGRGAKNIQYFGAGTRLSVL.

This sequence joins TRBV30 and TRBJ1-6; a possible D gene is TRBD1 (5 bases). The V gene lost 4 bases and the J gene lost 9 bases, with 13 bases spanning the gap. The CDR3 has 13 amino acids. Per germline, CDR1 GTSNPN and CDR2 SVGIG (reference sequence). CDR3: CAWKWAGTSPLHF. CDR3 sequence (DNA): TGTGCCTGGAAATGGGCAGGGACTTCACCCCTCCACTTT. Full variable domain (outside the CDR3, taken from reference TRBV30 and TRBJ1-6): SQTIHQWPATLVQPVGSPLSLECTVEGTSNPNLYWYRQAAGRGLQLLFYSVGIGQISSEVPQNLSASRPQDRQFILSSKKLLLSDSGFYLCAWKWAGTSPLHFGNGTRLTVT.

DNA of the CDR3: TGTGCCAGCAGCTTAGGTCTAAGGAGCAATCAGCCCCAGCATTTT. It is translated as CASSLGLRSNQPQHF. The chain is built from TRBV7-2 and TRBJ1-5; D not resolved. Between the trimmed V and J ends, which lost 1 base and 1 base, there was a span of 8 bases. The germline V gene encodes CDR1 SGHTA and CDR2 FQGNSA. This CDR3 comprises 15 residues.

The genes are TRBV11-2 and TRBJ2-2; 7 nucleotides agree with TRBD2. The CDR3 sequence is 15 residues long. Per germline, CDR1 SGHAT and CDR2 FQNNGV. The J segment lost 4 bases and the V segment lost 3 bases, leaving 5 bases of the junction unmatched. The CDR3 loop reads CASSLSGIITGELFF. The CDR3 DNA sequence: TGTGCCAGCAGCTTGAGCGGGATCATCACCGGGGAGCTGTTTTTT.